This record looks at one TCR beta chain sequence and its context. Trimming cost V 2 bases and J 4 bases; bases outside gene matches: 6. The CDR3 covers 15 residues. Per the germline V gene, CDR1 is SGDLS and CDR2 is YYNGEE. These data originate in a study of blood T cell repertoires in COVID-19. Whole-study context: Acute and convalescent COVID-19 specimens originated in the United States, Italy and Spain. Sources were T cells, B-cell-depleted T cells, or PBMCs; the material itself was cDNA or gDNA.

Authors' data handling: Reference gene primer amplification gave estimated nucleated cell counts. Sequencing used immunoSEQ multiplex PCR; TCRdb keeps in-frame clones, though not all of them. D and trimming come from the DNA, and the V and J calls and clone size come from that table. Of about 170,000 clones in the sample, around nine tenths were seen once. The sequencing sample was made of peripheral blood. The sequence came from a man aged 45-65 years who had recovered from COVID-19. The rearrangement uses TRBV9 and TRBJ2-3; 8 nucleotides agree with TRBD2. The CDR3 here is CASSVETSESDTQYF. CDR3 in DNA: TGTGCCAGCAGCGTGGAGACTAGCGAGTCAGATACGCAGTATTTT.